This TCR beta chain was captured in a study of blood T cells in healthy people across ages. The CDR3 consists of 15 residues. V was pared by 6 bases and J by 4 bases, with 6 bases of the junction left unmatched. Through a sample-barcoded 5' primer and a J-beta primer mix, a second PCR was run for roughly 6 to 12 cycles. TCRdb ran MiXCR on the 5' RACE reads and lists one entry per CDR3 protein. The repertoire has about 1.4 million distinct CDR3 sequences, approximately 59% of them found once; the top ten carry 6.7%. The clonotype comes from a man younger than 35 in good health. The chain couples TRBV12-3 or TRBV12-4 to TRBJ2-6, with 7 nucleotides matching TRBD1. The sample was blood. The CDR3 region has the DNA TGTGCCAGCAGCTCAGGGGGATTGGGGGCCAACGTCCTGACTTTC. Protein product: CASSSGGLGANVLTF.